These 15 T cell receptor beta chains were all obtained from the same sample, sequenced in a study of blood T cell repertoires in COVID-19. Produced via immunoSEQ multiplex PCR; TCRdb's table is partial and in-frame only. The sample yields over 400,000 clones, about 88% seen once. Source material: peripheral blood. The receptors originated from a woman aged 50 to 60 with COVID-19, enrolled during active disease.

The chain joins TRBV30 to TRBJ2-1; tentative D call: TRBD2 (6 bases). This CDR3 contains 14 residues. Trimming cost V 5 bases and J 4 bases, with 15 bases left between them. The germline gives CDR1 GTSNPN, CDR2 SVGIG (reference sequence). The CDR3 loop is CAWRPGTAYNEQFF. DNA for the CDR3: TGTGCCTGGCGACCCGGGACTGCTTACAATGAGCAGTTCTTC. Supplemented by reference TRBV30 and TRBJ2-1, the full variable domain reads SQTIHQWPATLVQPVGSPLSLECTVEGTSNPNLYWYRQAAGRGLQLLFYSVGIGQISSEVPQNLSASRPQDRQFILSSKKLLLSDSGFYLCAWRPGTAYNEQFFGPGTRLTVL.

The V and J genes are TRBV5-6 and TRBJ1-4; tentative D call: TRBD1 (5 bases). Germline V gene data show CDR1 as SGHDT and CDR2 as YYEEEE. The CDR3 runs 16 residues. Trimming took 0 bases from V and 0 from J, leaving 9 bases between them. CDR3 bases: TGTGCCAGCAGCTTGGGCAGGGCCCCAACTAATGAAAAACTGTTTTTT. Translation gives CASSLGRAPTNEKLFF.

The chain couples TRBV5-6 to TRBJ2-3, with D tentatively TRBD2 (6 bases). Trimming removed 4 bases from V and 2 bases from J, with 17 bases in between. Germline V lookup: CDR1 SGHDT, CDR2 YYEEEE. This CDR3 has 16 amino acids. The CDR3 here is CASSGGFKISTDTQYF. For the CDR3, the DNA is TGTGCCAGCAGCGGAGGGTTCAAGATTTCCACAGATACGCAGTATTTT.

This rearrangement joins TRBV28 to TRBJ2-7, with TRBD2 matching over 9 bases. V was pared by 5 bases and J by 2 bases, with 7 bases of the junction left unmatched. CDR3 size: 15 residues. The germline CDR1 and CDR2 sequences are MDHEN and SYDVKM. The DNA of the CDR3 is TGTGCCAGCAGTCCCCCAGCGGGGGGACCCTACGAGCAGTACTTC. Amino acid sequence: CASSPPAGGPYEQYF.

The chain recombines TRBV27 with TRBJ2-1; 10 nucleotides align to TRBD2. The germline V gene has CDR1 MNHEY and CDR2 SMNVEV (reference sequence). This CDR3 is 16 amino acids long. The V segment lost 2 bases and the J segment 2 bases; nucleotides outside the gene matches: 3. The CDR3 DNA sequence: TGTGCCAGCAGTTTAATAGCGGGGGGCCCCTACAATGAGCAGTTCTTC. Residues: CASSLIAGGPYNEQFF.

This sequence joins TRBV5-1 and TRBJ2-1; maybe TRBD1 (6 bases). V lost 0 bases to trimming and J lost 5 bases, with 15 bases between them. The CDR3 consists of 16 residues. Germline V lookup: CDR1 SGHRS, CDR2 YFSETQ. This chain's CDR3 is CASSLAAGQTHNEQFF. The CDR3 coding sequence is TGCGCCAGCAGCTTGGCCGCCGGACAGACCCACAATGAGCAGTTCTTC.

The genes are TRBV10-3 and TRBJ2-1; TRBD1 matches at 12 bases. Germline lookup yields CDR1 ENHRY and CDR2 SYGVKD. This CDR3 comprises 17 residues. J lost 3 bases, V lost 4 bases, and 7 bases had no gene match. The CDR3 is CAISGTGDRGLYNEQFF. CDR3 nucleotide sequence: TGTGCCATCAGTGGAACTGGGGACAGGGGGCTCTACAATGAGCAGTTCTTC.

The chain joins TRBV10-3 to TRBJ1-4; TRBD1 agrees at 7 bases. The CDR3 runs to 15 residues. Germline CDR1 ENHRY, CDR2 SYGVKD. J was trimmed by 3 bases and V by 6 bases; bases with no gene match: 7. The CDR3 DNA follows: TGTGCCATCAGCCCCTTCCAGGGGGCTAATGAAAAACTGTTTTTT. This gives the protein CAISPFQGANEKLFF.

This sequence joins TRBV6-5 and TRBJ2-3; a weak D match, TRBD1 (6 bases). This CDR3 contains 15 residues. Germline V gene sequence: CDR1 MNHEY, CDR2 SVGAGI. V shed 6 bases and J shed 5 bases, with 18 bases lying between them. CDR3 amino acids: CASRTQGQFRDTQYF. DNA for the CDR3: TGTGCCAGCAGGACACAAGGACAGTTTCGAGATACGCAGTATTTT.

The sample holds one count of this clone. Other DNA sequences in the same sample also yield this CDR3. The chain combines TRBV19 with TRBJ1-5; 9 bases align to TRBD1. Germline V lookup: CDR1 LNHDA, CDR2 SQIVND (reference sequence). The CDR3 spans 14 residues. Unmatched junction bases numbered 3, after V lost 5 bases and J lost 4 bases. CDR3 loop: CASSSGTGNQPQHF. DNA of the CDR3: TGTGCCAGTAGTTCCGGGACAGGGAATCAGCCCCAGCATTTT. Using reference TRBV19 and TRBJ1-5 for the parts outside the CDR3, the full variable domain is DGGITQSPKYLFRKEGQNVTLSCEQNLNHDAMYWYRQDPGQGLRLIYYSQIVNDFQKGDIAEGYSVSREKKESFPLTVTSAQKNPTAFYLCASSSGTGNQPQHFGDGTRLSIL.

This clone was seen only once. This sequence joins TRBV6-5 and TRBJ1-2; D may be TRBD1 (5 bases). Deletions cut 10 bases from V and 4 bases from J, with 19 bases between. The CDR3 consists of 14 residues. Looked up from germline, CDR1 is MNHEY and CDR2 is SVGAGI. CDR3 in amino acids: CATYRISSAYGYTF. The CDR3 coding sequence is TGTGCCACCTACAGGATCTCCAGTGCCTATGGCTACACCTTC.

This chain connects TRBV5-6 to TRBJ1-2; 7 bases are shared with TRBD1. Unmatched junction bases numbered 2, after V lost 3 bases and J lost 6 bases. Germline CDR1 and CDR2: SGHDT and YYEEEE. The CDR3 contains 12 residues. CDR3 sequence (DNA): TGTGCCAGCAGCTGGGGGACAGATGGCTACACCTTC. Amino acid sequence: CASSWGTDGYTF.

The gene calls are TRBV18 and TRBJ1-5; perhaps TRBD1 as D (6 bases). Germline CDR1 is KGHSH and CDR2 is LQKENI. The germline V and J ends were trimmed by 3 bases and 7 bases, with 22 bases remaining between them. This CDR3 spans 17 amino acids. The CDR3, as DNA: TGTGCCAGCTCACCGTCTTCAGGGGATGGAGCGGCCCAGCCCCAGCATTTT. Protein: CASSPSSGDGAAQPQHF.

This sequence joins TRBV12-5 and TRBJ2-2; 9 bases align to TRBD2. Germline V gene sequence: CDR1 LGHNT, CDR2 FRNRAP. The CDR3 runs to 21 residues. Trimming at V came to 2 bases and at J to 0 bases, leaving 16 bases not matched to a gene. CDR3 sequence (DNA): TGTGCTAGTGGTTTGTCCTCGCGGTCGGGACTAGCCTCCGCGAACACCGGGGAGCTGTTTTTT. It translates to CASGLSSRSGLASANTGELFF.

Only a few counts were recorded for this clone. V gene TRBV12-3 or TRBV12-4 combines with J gene TRBJ1-2; D may be TRBD1 (6 bases). This CDR3 has 13 residues. Trimming removed 5 bases from V and 7 bases from J, with 14 bases in between. CDR3 DNA: TGTGCCAGCAGTACAGGGCTGGTCGGTGGCTACACCTTC. Translated: CASSTGLVGGYTF.